This T cell receptor beta chain was sequenced during a study of cytomegalovirus exposure and HLA in healthy donors. In the study overall: The 120 validation repertoires and the roughly 670 first-cohort repertoires shared a platform, a later analysis reported. The study's findings and limits: The majority of TCR sequences were rare, yet some public TCRs appeared in many donors. Confirmation was obtained in vitro that three CMV-associated chains are specific for CMV antigens. Altogether, 150 or so TCR beta chains were recorded as cytomegalovirus-associated.

Notes on this clone: Its antigen is as yet unknown.

V was pared by 5 bases and J by 7 bases, with 11 bases of the junction left unmatched. CDR3 size: 15 residues. CDR1 SGHRS and CDR2 YFSETQ come from the germline V gene. Only in-frame clones appear in the TCRdb table, and some are missing; sequencing was by immunoSEQ multiplex PCR. The sample contains roughly 250,000 clones, about 86% of which appear only once. The origin of this receptor is a woman aged 25-40 years in good health and CMV-seropositive. Sequencing was performed on PBMCs. V usage is TRBV5-1 and J usage is TRBJ2-1, with 8 bases aligning to TRBD2. The CDR3 region is CASSSGGTEINEQFF. CDR3 DNA sequence: TGCGCCAGCAGTTCGGGGGGGACCGAAATAAATGAGCAGTTCTTC.